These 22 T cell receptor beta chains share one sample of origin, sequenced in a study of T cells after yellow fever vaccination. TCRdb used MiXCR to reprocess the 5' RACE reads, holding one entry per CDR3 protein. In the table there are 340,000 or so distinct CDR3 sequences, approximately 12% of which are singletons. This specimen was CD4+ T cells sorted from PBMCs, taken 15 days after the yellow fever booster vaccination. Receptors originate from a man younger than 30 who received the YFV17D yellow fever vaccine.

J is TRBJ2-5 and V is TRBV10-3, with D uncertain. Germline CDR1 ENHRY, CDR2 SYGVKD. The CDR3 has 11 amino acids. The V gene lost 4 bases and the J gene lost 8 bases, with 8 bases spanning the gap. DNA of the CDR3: TGTGCCATCAGTGCGGCGGATACCCAGTACTTC. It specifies CAISAADTQYF.

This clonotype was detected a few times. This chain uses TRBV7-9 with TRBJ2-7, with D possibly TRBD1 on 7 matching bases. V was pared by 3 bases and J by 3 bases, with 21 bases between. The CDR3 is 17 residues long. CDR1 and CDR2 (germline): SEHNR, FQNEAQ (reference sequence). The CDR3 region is CASSFFRRGPDDYEQYF. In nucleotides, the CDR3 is TGTGCCAGCAGCTTTTTCCGGAGGGGGCCGGACGACTACGAGCAGTACTTC.

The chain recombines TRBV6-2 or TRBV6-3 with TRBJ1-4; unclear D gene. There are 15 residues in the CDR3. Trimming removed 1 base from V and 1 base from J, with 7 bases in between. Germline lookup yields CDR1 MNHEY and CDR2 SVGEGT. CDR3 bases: TGTGCCAGCAGTTACTGGAGTGGAACTAATGAAAAACTGTTTTTT. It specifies CASSYWSGTNEKLFF.

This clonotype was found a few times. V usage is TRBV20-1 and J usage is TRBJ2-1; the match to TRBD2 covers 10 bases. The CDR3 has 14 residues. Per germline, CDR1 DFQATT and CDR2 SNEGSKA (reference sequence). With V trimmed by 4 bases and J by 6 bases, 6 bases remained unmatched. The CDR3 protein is CSANLAGAANEQFF. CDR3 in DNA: TGCAGTGCTAACCTAGCGGGGGCGGCCAATGAGCAGTTCTTC.

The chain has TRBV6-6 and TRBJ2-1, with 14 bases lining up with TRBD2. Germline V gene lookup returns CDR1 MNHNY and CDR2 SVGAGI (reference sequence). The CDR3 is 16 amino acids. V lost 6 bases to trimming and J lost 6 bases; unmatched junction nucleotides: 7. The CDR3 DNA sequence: TGTGCCAGCAGCCGACTAGCGGGGGGGCCGGGCAATGAGCAGTTCTTC. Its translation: CASSRLAGGPGNEQFF.

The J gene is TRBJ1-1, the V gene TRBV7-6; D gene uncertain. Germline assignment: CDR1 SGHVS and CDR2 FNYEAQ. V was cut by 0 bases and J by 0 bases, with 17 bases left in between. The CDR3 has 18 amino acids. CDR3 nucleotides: TGTGCCAGCAGCTTAGCTTTAAGAATTGGACGCATGAACACTGAAGCTTTCTTT. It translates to CASSLALRIGRMNTEAFF.

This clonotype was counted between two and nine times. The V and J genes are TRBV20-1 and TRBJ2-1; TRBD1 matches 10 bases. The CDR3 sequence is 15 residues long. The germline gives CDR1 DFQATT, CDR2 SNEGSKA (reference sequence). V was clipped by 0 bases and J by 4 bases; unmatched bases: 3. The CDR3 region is CSARDSGQGYNEQFF. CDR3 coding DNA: TGCAGTGCTAGAGATTCGGGACAGGGGTACAATGAGCAGTTCTTC.

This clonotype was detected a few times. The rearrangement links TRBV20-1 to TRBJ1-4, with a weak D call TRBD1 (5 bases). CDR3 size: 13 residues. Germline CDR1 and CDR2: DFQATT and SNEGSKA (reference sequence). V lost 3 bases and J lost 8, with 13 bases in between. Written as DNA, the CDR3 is TGCAGTGCTAGGGAAGGGGTCTACGAAAAACTGTTTTTT. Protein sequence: CSAREGVYEKLFF.

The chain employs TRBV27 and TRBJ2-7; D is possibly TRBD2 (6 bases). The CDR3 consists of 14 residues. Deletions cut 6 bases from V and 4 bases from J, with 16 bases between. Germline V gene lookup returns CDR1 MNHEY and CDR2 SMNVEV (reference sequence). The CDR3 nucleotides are TGTGCCAGCAGCCGGGGACTCGGCTTGTACGAGCAGTACGTC. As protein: CASSRGLGLYEQYV.

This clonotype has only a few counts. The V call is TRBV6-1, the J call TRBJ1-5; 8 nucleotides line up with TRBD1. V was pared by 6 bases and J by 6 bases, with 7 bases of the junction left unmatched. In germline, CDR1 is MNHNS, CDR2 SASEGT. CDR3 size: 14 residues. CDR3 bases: TGTGCCAGCAGCAAAGCAGGGGGCGGTCAGCCCCAGCATTTT. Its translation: CASSKAGGGQPQHF.

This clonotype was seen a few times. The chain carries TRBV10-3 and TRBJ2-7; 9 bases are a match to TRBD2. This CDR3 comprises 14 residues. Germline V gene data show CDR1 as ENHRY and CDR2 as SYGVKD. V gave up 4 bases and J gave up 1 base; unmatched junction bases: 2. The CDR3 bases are TGTGCCATCAGTGCGCGGGGGGGGTCCTACGAGCAGTACTTC. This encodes CAISARGGSYEQYF.

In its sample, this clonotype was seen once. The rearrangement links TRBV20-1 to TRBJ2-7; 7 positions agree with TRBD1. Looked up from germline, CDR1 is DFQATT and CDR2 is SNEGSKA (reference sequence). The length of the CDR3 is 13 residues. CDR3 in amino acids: CIARVRGRVEQYV. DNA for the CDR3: TGCATTGCTAGAGTTAGGGGGCGCGTCGAGCAGTACGTC.

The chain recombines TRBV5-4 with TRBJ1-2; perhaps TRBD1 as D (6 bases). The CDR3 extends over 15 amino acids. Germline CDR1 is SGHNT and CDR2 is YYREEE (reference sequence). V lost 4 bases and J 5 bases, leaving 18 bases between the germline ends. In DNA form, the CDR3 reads TGTGCCAGCAGCCCGGACAGAGGGGTAGGGTATGGCTACACCTTC. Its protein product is CASSPDRGVGYGYTF. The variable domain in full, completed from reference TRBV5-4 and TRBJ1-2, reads ETGVTQSPTHLIKTRGQQVTLRCSSQSGHNTVSWYQQALGQGPQFIFQYYREEENGRGNFPPRFSGLQFPNYSSELNVNALELDDSALYLCASSPDRGVGYGYTFGSGTRLTVV.

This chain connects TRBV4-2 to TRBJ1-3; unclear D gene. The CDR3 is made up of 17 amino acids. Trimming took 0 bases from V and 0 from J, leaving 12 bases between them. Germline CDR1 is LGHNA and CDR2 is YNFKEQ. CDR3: CASSQEVLYGSGNTIYF. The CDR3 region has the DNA TGTGCCAGCAGCCAAGAAGTGTTATACGGCTCTGGAAACACCATATATTTT.

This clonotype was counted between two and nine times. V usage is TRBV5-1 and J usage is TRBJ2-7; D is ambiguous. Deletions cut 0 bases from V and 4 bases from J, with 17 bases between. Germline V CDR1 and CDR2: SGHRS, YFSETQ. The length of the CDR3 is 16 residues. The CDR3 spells CASSLVAAPGLYEQYF. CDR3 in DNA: TGCGCCAGCAGCTTGGTGGCGGCCCCCGGGCTATACGAGCAGTACTTC.

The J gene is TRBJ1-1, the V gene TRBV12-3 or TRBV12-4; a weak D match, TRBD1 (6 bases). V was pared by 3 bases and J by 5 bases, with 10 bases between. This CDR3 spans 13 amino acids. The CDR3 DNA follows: TGTGCCAGCAGTTTTTACAGGGTAACTGAAGCTTTCTTT. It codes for CASSFYRVTEAFF.

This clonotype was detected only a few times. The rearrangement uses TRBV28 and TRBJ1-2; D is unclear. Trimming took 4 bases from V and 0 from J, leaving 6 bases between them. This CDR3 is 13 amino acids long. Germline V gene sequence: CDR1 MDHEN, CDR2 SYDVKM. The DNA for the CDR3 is TGTGCCAGCAGTTCATTAGCTAACTATGGCTACACCTTC. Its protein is CASSSLANYGYTF.

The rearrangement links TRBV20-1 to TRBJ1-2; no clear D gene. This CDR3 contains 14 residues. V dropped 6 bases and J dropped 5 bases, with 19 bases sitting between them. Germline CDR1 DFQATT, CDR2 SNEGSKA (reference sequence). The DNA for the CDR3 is TGCAGTGCATCGACGGGATCGAGAAGGTATGGCTACACCTTC. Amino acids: CSASTGSRRYGYTF.

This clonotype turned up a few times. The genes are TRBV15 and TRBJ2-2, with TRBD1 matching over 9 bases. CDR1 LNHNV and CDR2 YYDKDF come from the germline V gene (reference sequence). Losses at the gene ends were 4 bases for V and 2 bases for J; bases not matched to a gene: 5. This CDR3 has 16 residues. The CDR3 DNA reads TGTGCCACCAGCAAAAGGGACAGGGTTAACACCGGGGAGCTGTTTTTT. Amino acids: CATSKRDRVNTGELFF.

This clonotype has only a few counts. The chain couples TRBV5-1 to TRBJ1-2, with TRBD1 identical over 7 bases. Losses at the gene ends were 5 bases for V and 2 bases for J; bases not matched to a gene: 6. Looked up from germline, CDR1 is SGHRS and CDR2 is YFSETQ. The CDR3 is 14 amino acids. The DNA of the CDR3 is TGCGCCAGCAGGGAGACAGGGCAGAACTATGGCTACACCTTC. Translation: CASRETGQNYGYTF.

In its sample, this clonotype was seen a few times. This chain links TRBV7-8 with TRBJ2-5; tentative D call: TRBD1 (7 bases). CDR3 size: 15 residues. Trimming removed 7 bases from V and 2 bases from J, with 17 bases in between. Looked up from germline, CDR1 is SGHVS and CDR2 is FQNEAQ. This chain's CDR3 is CASIRRGHIQETQYF. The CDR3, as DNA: TGTGCCAGCATCCGGAGGGGGCACATACAAGAGACCCAGTACTTC. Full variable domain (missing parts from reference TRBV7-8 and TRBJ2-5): GAGVSQSPRYKVAKRGQDVALRCDPISGHVSLFWYQQALGQGPEFLTYFQNEAQLDKSGLPSDRFFAERPEGSVSTLKIQRTQQEDSAVYLCASIRRGHIQETQYFGPGTRLLVL.

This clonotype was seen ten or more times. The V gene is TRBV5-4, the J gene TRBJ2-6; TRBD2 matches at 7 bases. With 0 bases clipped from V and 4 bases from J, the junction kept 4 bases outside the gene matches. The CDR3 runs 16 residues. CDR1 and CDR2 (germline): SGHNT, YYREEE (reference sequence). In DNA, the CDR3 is TGTGCCAGCAGCTTGGCCGGGGGGACCGGGGCCAACGTCCTGACTTTC. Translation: CASSLAGGTGANVLTF.